The 29 T cell receptor beta chains below come from one sample, sequenced in a study of blood T cell repertoires in COVID-19 (dated by TCRdb to the early 2020s). Library prep was done by the immunoSEQ multiplex PCR assay. In TCRdb, the immuneACCESS table is reduced to in-frame sequences with V and J assigned. These tables do not hold every clone; where another copy was compared, an unresolved V gene accounts for under half, and the others remain unexplained. Across this sample there are roughly 200,000 clones, with about 82% seen only once. The ten largest clones take up around 8.6% of the sample. Sample: PBMCs or T cells enriched from blood (not recorded which). All receptors derive from a woman aged 25-40 years who had recovered from COVID-19.

The chain recombines TRBV30 with TRBJ2-7; a possible D gene is TRBD2 (5 bases). In germline, CDR1 is GTSNPN, CDR2 SVGIG (reference sequence). The V gene lost 2 bases and the J gene lost 5 bases, with 7 bases spanning the gap. The CDR3 is 11 residues long. CDR3 amino acids: CAWSMRDEQYF. In DNA, the CDR3 is TGTGCCTGGAGTATGAGGGACGAGCAGTACTTC.

The chain combines TRBV5-6 with TRBJ1-2, with unresolved D. V lost 0 bases, J lost 3 bases, and 15 bases lay in between. The CDR3 has 16 residues. CDR1 is SGHDT, CDR2 YYEEEE, per germline. As DNA, the CDR3 is TGTGCCAGCAGCTTGGGGGCGGAGGGAAGTTACTATGGCTACACCTTC. Translating gives CASSLGAEGSYYGYTF.

J is TRBJ2-5 and V is TRBV5-4, with D possibly TRBD2 on 6 matching bases. The CDR3 is 15 residues long. CDR1 SGHNT and CDR2 YYREEE come from the germline V gene (reference sequence). V lost 6 bases and J lost 1, with 16 bases in between. CDR3 DNA: TGTGCCAGCAAGAATGGAGGGGACTCCCAAGAGACCCAGTACTTC. The encoded protein is CASKNGGDSQETQYF. Complete variable domain (other parts from reference TRBV5-4 and TRBJ2-5): ETGVTQSPTHLIKTRGQQVTLRCSSQSGHNTVSWYQQALGQGPQFIFQYYREEENGRGNFPPRFSGLQFPNYSSELNVNALELDDSALYLCASKNGGDSQETQYFGPGTRLLVL.

J is TRBJ2-5 and V is TRBV24-1; 12 bases align to TRBD1. Trimming at V came to 5 bases and at J to 5 bases, leaving 5 bases not matched to a gene. CDR1 is KGHDR, CDR2 SFDVKD, per germline. The CDR3 covers 15 residues. The CDR3, as DNA: TGTGCCACCAGTGTATGGGACAGGGGGCGGGAGACCCAGTACTTC. Its protein is CATSVWDRGRETQYF.

The gene calls are TRBV7-2 and TRBJ2-5; D possibly corresponds to TRBD2 (5 bases). Trimming cost V 11 bases and J 5 bases, with 18 bases left between them. Per germline, CDR1 SGHTA and CDR2 FQGNSA. This CDR3 has 13 residues. The CDR3: CASAARPGETQYF. The CDR3, as DNA: TGTGCCTCAGCAGCTCGTCCGGGGGAGACCCAGTACTTC.

The gene calls are TRBV27 and TRBJ2-7; a weak D match, TRBD2 (6 bases). CDR1 MNHEY and CDR2 SMNVEV come from the germline V gene (reference sequence). The CDR3 totals 13 residues. V was trimmed by 6 bases and J by 7 bases, leaving 16 bases between them. CDR3 loop: CASRHYGGEEQYF. The CDR3 nucleotides are TGTGCCAGCAGACATTACGGGGGAGAGGAGCAGTACTTC.

The chain combines TRBV18 with TRBJ1-1, with no clear D. The ends were cut back, 2 bases at V and 1 base at J, with 5 bases in the middle. From germline, CDR1 is KGHSH and CDR2 LQKENI. The CDR3 is 13 residues long. CDR3 amino acids: CASSPAENTEAFF. CDR3 sequence (DNA): TGTGCCAGCTCACCAGCGGAGAACACTGAAGCTTTCTTT.

The chain has TRBV7-8 and TRBJ2-1, with 11 bases fitting TRBD1. Germline V lookup: CDR1 SGHVS, CDR2 FQNEAQ. The CDR3 length is 18 residues. Unmatched junction bases numbered 12, after V lost 5 bases and J lost 3 bases. The DNA of the CDR3 is TGTGCCAGCAGCGCCCGTCTACCGGGACAGGGGGTCTACAATGAGCAGTTCTTC. Residues: CASSARLPGQGVYNEQFF.

The rearrangement links TRBV3-1 (or the pseudogene TRBV3-2) to TRBJ2-1, with a possible D match to TRBD2 (5 bases). Trimming removed 1 base at V and 9 bases at J, with 16 bases between. The CDR3 consists of 15 residues. Germline CDR1 reads LGHDT; CDR2 reads YNNKEL (reference sequence). The CDR3 protein is CASSQGTSQRVEQFF. The CDR3 DNA reads as TGTGCCAGCAGCCAAGGGACGAGCCAGAGGGTTGAGCAGTTCTTC.

This clone was recorded once. V usage is TRBV2 and J usage is TRBJ2-7; D gene uncertain. The CDR3 has 12 residues. V dropped 4 bases and J dropped 3 bases, with 7 bases sitting between them. Germline lookup yields CDR1 SNHLY and CDR2 FYNNEI. The CDR3 loop is CASSVQNYEQYF. The CDR3 DNA reads as TGTGCCAGCAGTGTACAAAACTACGAGCAGTACTTC.

V usage is TRBV3-1 (or the pseudogene TRBV3-2) and J usage is TRBJ2-1, with 12 bases aligning to TRBD2. The CDR3 is made up of 14 amino acids. V gave up 4 bases and J gave up 5 bases; unmatched junction bases: 0. The V gene's germline CDR1 is LGHDT and CDR2 YNNKEL (reference sequence). The CDR3, as DNA: TGTGCCAGCAGCCGGACTAGCGGGAACAATGAGCAGTTCTTC. Protein sequence: CASSRTSGNNEQFF.

The chain couples TRBV5-4 to TRBJ2-7; a weak D match, TRBD2 (5 bases). Germline lookup yields CDR1 SGHNT and CDR2 YYREEE (reference sequence). The CDR3 covers 12 residues. Trimming pared 7 bases from V and 6 bases from J, leaving 14 bases between. The CDR3 DNA follows: TGTGCCAGCGGGAGACCCATGAGCGAGCAGTACTTC. Its protein product is CASGRPMSEQYF.

Turning to this clone: No DNA is shown, since the ends of the CDR3 on it are uncertain; the CDR3 is the one TCRdb lists. CDR3 sequence: CASSSGQGAGDYGYTF. The chain is built from TRBV10-3 and TRBJ1-2; whether TRBD1, the table's D call, matches the DNA was not checked. The CDR3 has 16 amino acids, counting both end residues. The germline V gene has CDR1 ENHRY and CDR2 SYGVKD.

The genes are TRBV21-1 and TRBJ1-6; the D call in the table, TRBD1, was not verified against the DNA. TRBV21-1 counts as a pseudogene. This CDR3 has 15 residues. The CDR3 sequence is CASSARDRDNSPLHF. The CDR3 nucleotides read TGTGCCAGCAGCGCCCGGGACAGGGATAATTCACCCCTCCACTTT.

The V gene is TRBV5-1, the J gene TRBJ2-1; 10 nucleotides line up with TRBD2. Trimming removed 1 base from V and 9 bases from J; junction bases left unmatched: 19. Germline V gives CDR1 SGHRS, CDR2 YFSETQ. The CDR3 totals 19 residues. For the CDR3, the DNA is TGCGCCAGCAGCTTGAGGTCGGCTAGCGGGAGATCGGGGCGTGTTGAGCAGTTCTTC. Translating gives CASSLRSASGRSGRVEQFF.

The chain carries TRBV4-1 and TRBJ2-3, with TRBD2 identical over 9 bases. V was pared by 3 bases and J by 0 bases, with 7 bases of the junction left unmatched. This CDR3 is 17 amino acids long. CDR1 is MGHRA, CDR2 YSYEKL, per germline. The CDR3 DNA is TGCGCCAGCAGCCACCTAAGACTAGCGGATAGCACAGATACGCAGTATTTT. It is translated as CASSHLRLADSTDTQYF.

The table lists this clone with a count of one. The chain couples TRBV5-1 to TRBJ2-2; 10 bases are shared with TRBD1. The CDR3 spans 15 residues. V was pared by 3 bases and J by 6 bases, with 5 bases of the junction left unmatched. Germline V gene sequence: CDR1 SGHRS, CDR2 YFSETQ. The CDR3 protein is CASSSGTGVAGELFF. The DNA for the CDR3 is TGCGCCAGCAGCTCCGGGACAGGGGTGGCCGGGGAGCTGTTTTTT.

The chain is built from TRBV6-1 and TRBJ2-3; TRBD2 aligns across 8 bases. CDR3 length: 15 residues. V gave up 6 bases and J gave up 3 bases; unmatched junction bases: 8. Germline V gives CDR1 MNHNS, CDR2 SASEGT. The CDR3 reads CASRGAGALTDTQYF. The CDR3 coding sequence is TGTGCCAGCAGAGGAGCGGGGGCCCTTACAGATACGCAGTATTTT.

This clone has more than one count but fewer than ten. The chain links TRBV5-4 to TRBJ2-5, with D tentatively TRBD2 (6 bases). The V end lost 3 bases, the J end lost 3 bases, and 9 bases lay between the germline ends. CDR1 and CDR2 (germline): SGHNT, YYREEE (reference sequence). CDR3 length: 13 residues. The CDR3 reads CASSWGVKETQYF. The CDR3 DNA reads as TGTGCCAGCAGCTGGGGGGTAAAAGAGACCCAGTACTTC.

The chain uses TRBV6-5 and TRBJ2-3; 8 nucleotides match TRBD2. Trimming removed 6 bases from V and 4 bases from J; junction bases left unmatched: 3. The CDR3 contains 13 residues. The V gene's germline CDR1 is MNHEY and CDR2 SVGAGI. The CDR3 reads CASRRGEADTQYF. In nucleotides, the CDR3 is TGTGCCAGCAGGCGGGGGGAAGCAGATACGCAGTATTTT.

The J gene is TRBJ1-6, the V gene TRBV7-9; D remains unclear. The V gene's germline CDR1 is SEHNR and CDR2 FQNEAQ (reference sequence). V dropped 7 bases and J dropped 6 bases, with 16 bases sitting between them. CDR3 length: 15 amino acids. For the CDR3, the DNA is TGTGCCAGCAACGTTGACGGGAATGGTAATTCACCCCTCCACTTT. It is translated as CASNVDGNGNSPLHF.

The chain uses TRBV6-5 and TRBJ2-1; 10 nucleotides align to TRBD2. CDR3 size: 15 residues. Germline CDR1 and CDR2: MNHEY and SVGAGI. The ends lost 8 bases at V and 4 bases at J; junction bases unmatched: 8. CDR3 in amino acids: CASARLAGEYNEQFF. DNA for the CDR3: TGTGCCAGCGCCCGTCTAGCGGGAGAGTACAATGAGCAGTTCTTC.

The chain carries TRBV28 and TRBJ1-1, with D unclear. Germline lookup yields CDR1 MDHEN and CDR2 SYDVKM. The CDR3 has 14 amino acids. Trimming shortened V by 7 bases and J by 3 bases, and 15 bases separated the two germline ends. CDR3 bases: TGTGCCAGCAACCGAATTAGTACGGACACTGAAGCTTTCTTT. Translating it yields CASNRISTDTEAFF.

The chain carries TRBV28 and TRBJ2-3, with D perhaps TRBD2 (5 bases). Per the germline V gene, CDR1 is MDHEN and CDR2 is SYDVKM. Trimming left V 6 bases short and J 3 bases short, with 10 bases between. This CDR3 has 13 amino acids. The CDR3 is CASSVEETDTQYF. Here the CDR3 DNA reads TGTGCCAGCAGCGTGGAGGAGACAGATACGCAGTATTTT.

The chain combines TRBV27 with TRBJ2-5, with no clear D. The germline V gene encodes CDR1 MNHEY and CDR2 SMNVEV (reference sequence). This CDR3 has 14 residues. Trimming stripped 5 bases from V and 1 base from J, with 11 bases between. This CDR3 reads CASSRLSPQETQYF. CDR3 DNA sequence: TGTGCCAGCAGTCGTTTGAGCCCCCAAGAGACCCAGTACTTC.

This clone came up a few times. The chain combines TRBV19 with TRBJ2-7; 7 nucleotides line up with TRBD2. The CDR3 sequence is 14 residues long. After removal of 5 bases from V and 4 bases from J, the junction contained 8 bases not matched to a gene. Per the germline V gene, CDR1 is LNHDA and CDR2 is SQIVND (reference sequence). DNA for the CDR3: TGTGCCAGTAGTCAGCGGGAACAAGATTACGAGCAGTACTTC. This gives the protein CASSQREQDYEQYF.

The V gene is TRBV10-3, the J gene TRBJ1-1; D might be TRBD1 (5 bases). Between the trimmed V and J ends, which lost 2 bases and 3 bases, there was a span of 10 bases. The CDR3 has 14 residues. Germline V gene data show CDR1 as ENHRY and CDR2 as SYGVKD. The CDR3 coding sequence is TGTGCCATCAGTGAGGATACAGGCGACACTGAAGCTTTCTTT. This translates into CAISEDTGDTEAFF.

V and J are TRBV5-1 and TRBJ2-3, with D possibly matching TRBD2 (6 bases). The V and J ends lost 3 bases and 2 bases respectively, with 10 bases between them. The CDR3 spans 14 residues. Germline V lookup: CDR1 SGHRS, CDR2 YFSETQ. CDR3 sequence reads: CASSSGTYTDTQYF. For the CDR3, the DNA is TGCGCCAGCAGCTCAGGGACTTACACAGATACGCAGTATTTT.

The chain couples TRBV28 to TRBJ1-6; D is undetermined. The germline CDR1 and CDR2 sequences are MDHEN and SYDVKM. The ends were cut back, 7 bases at V and 7 bases at J, with 17 bases in the middle. This CDR3 has 15 residues. The CDR3 spells CASTPFGRENSPLHF. In DNA form, the CDR3 reads TGTGCCAGCACCCCCTTCGGACGGGAGAATTCACCCCTCCACTTT.